This T cell receptor (beta chain) was identified in a study of control samples from healthy donors and cancer patients. Measured with immunoSEQ multiplex PCR; TCRdb has only the in-frame clones, and not every one. The table shows around 130,000 clones, with around 90% occurring only once. Germline lookup yields CDR1 KGHSH and CDR2 LQKENI. J was trimmed by 8 bases and V by 3 bases; bases with no gene match: 12. The CDR3 loop spans 16 amino acids. The rearrangement links TRBV18 to TRBJ2-1, with 8 bases aligning to TRBD2. The source is a man younger than 30 in good health. The sequencing sample was made of blood. The CDR3 DNA reads TGTGCCAGCTCACCGACCCGAGCGGGGGCGGGCGATGAGCAGTTCTTC. Protein sequence: CASSPTRAGAGDEQFF.